This T cell receptor (beta chain) was captured in a study of tumor-infiltrating lymphocytes in primary liver carcinoma. For the study at large: Subjects consisted of male and female patients aged 30 to 69 years.

Study-level points and caveats: Tumor samples exhibited a significantly greater top-250-clone fraction than blood samples (p = 0.039).

CDR3 length: 14 amino acids. CDR1 and CDR2 (germline): MNHEY, SVGAGI. V lost 4 bases and J lost 16, with 22 bases in between. Worth noting for this clonotype: Its antigen remains unidentified.

They got blood RNA out of unsorted whole blood and also pulled out germline DNA. Constant-region priming of about 500 ng total RNA yielded TCR beta cDNA. Researchers made the TCR beta libraries by running three nested multiplex PCR rounds with slightly modified ARM-PCR. The study ran its first two PCR rounds for approximately 11 cycles each, using TRBV1-TRBV30 forward primers and a C-beta reverse primer. TCRdb fed the multiplex PCR reads into MiXCR, producing one record per CDR3 protein. The sample lists 300,000 to 400,000 distinct CDR3 sequences, 65% occurring once. The chain uses TRBV6-5 and TRBJ1-4; D may be TRBD1 (5 bases). Sequenced material: peripheral blood. This TCR was recovered from a man aged 40-49 years with primary liver carcinoma and hepatitis B virus infection. The DNA of the CDR3 is TGTGCCAGCAGTTCGGATCAGGGTGTAGGTGAACCGTTTTTT. This codes for CASSSDQGVGEPFF.